These 5 T cell receptor beta chains came from one sample sequenced in a study of T-cell reconstitution after alpha-beta-depleted transplantation in children listed by TCRdb under 2016. What the treatment or condition label conveys for this sample: allogeneic hematopoietic cell transplantation with graft depleted of TCRalphabeta T cells and CD19 B cells. The library was built by means of PCR. Sequencing took place on an Illumina HiSeq 2500. Molecular barcoding was employed in the preparation of TCR libraries, with unique molecular identifiers being used to normalize TCRbeta repertoire quantification. TCRdb trimmed the raw reads at Q25, called clones with MiXCR and kept productive beta chains. Identical CDR3 proteins give one entry, which carries the most common genes and DNA. This sample has about 300,000 distinct CDR3 sequences in its table, and 10% of those were observed once. The top ten hold less than 8% of the sample.

The sample in question was PBMCs, obtained before TCRalphabeta/CD19-depleted stem cell transplant. The receptors shown here come from a boy under two years old with acute myeloid leukemia, due to receive a stem cell transplant.

This clonotype was seen a few times. V gene TRBV7-9 combines with J gene TRBJ2-7; 7 nucleotides align to TRBD1. Germline V lookup: CDR1 SEHNR, CDR2 FQNEAQ (reference sequence). The V and J ends lost 11 bases and 2 bases, in that order; junction bases with no gene match: 6. The CDR3 totals 12 residues. CDR3 protein: CACGQATYEQYF. DNA of the CDR3: TGTGCCTGCGGACAGGCTACCTACGAGCAGTACTTC.

This clonotype was seen repeatedly, ten times or more. CDR3 protein: CASSGTGYLNTEAFF. Here the CDR3 DNA reads TGCGCCAGCAGCGGAACAGGGTATCTGAACACTGAAGCTTTCTTT. The chain recombines TRBV5-1 with TRBJ1-1; perhaps TRBD1 as D (6 bases). V lost 4 bases and J 0 bases, leaving 13 bases between the germline ends. Looked up from germline, CDR1 is SGHRS and CDR2 is YFSETQ. This CDR3 is built from 15 residues. Full variable domain (rest looked up from reference TRBV5-1 and TRBJ1-1): KAGVTQTPRYLIKTRGQQVTLSCSPISGHRSVSWYQQTPGQGLQFLFEYFSETQRNKGNFPGRFSGRQFSNSRSEMNVSTLELGDSALYLCASSGTGYLNTEAFFGQGTRLTVV.

This clonotype appeared a few times. This rearrangement joins TRBV19 to TRBJ2-1; D not resolved. The CDR3 spans 14 residues. The V end lost 5 bases, the J end lost 7 bases, and 15 bases lay between the germline ends. Looked up from germline, CDR1 is LNHDA and CDR2 is SQIVND (reference sequence). This CDR3 is CASSVTGGANEQFF. The CDR3 nucleotides are TGTGCCAGTAGTGTGACGGGTGGAGCAAATGAGCAGTTCTTC.

This clonotype showed up many times. V and J are TRBV7-2 and TRBJ1-4; D is uncertain. The CDR3 totals 14 residues. V was shortened by 2 bases and J by 1 base, with 5 bases between the two germline ends. CDR1 is SGHTA, CDR2 FQGNSA, per germline. CDR3 in DNA: TGTGCCAGCAGCTTAAGTGGAACTAATGAAAAACTGTTTTTT. It yields the protein CASSLSGTNEKLFF.

This clonotype has ten or more counts. V and J are TRBV11-2 and TRBJ1-2; D possibly corresponds to TRBD1 (5 bases). V lost 0 bases and J 1 base, leaving 15 bases between the germline ends. The CDR3 contains 17 residues. The germline V gene encodes CDR1 SGHAT and CDR2 FQNNGV. CDR3 sequence (DNA): TGTGCCAGCAGCTTAGATTTCTGGGACGGATATAACTATGGCTACACCTTC. Its protein is CASSLDFWDGYNYGYTF.